These T cell receptor beta chains were read from a single sample in a study of cytomegalovirus exposure and HLA in healthy donors. Produced via immunoSEQ multiplex PCR; TCRdb's table is partial and in-frame only. This sample has 220,000 or so clones, with around 87% found just once. The sample comprised PBMCs. These receptors originate from a woman aged 18-29 years in good health and CMV-seropositive. The CDR3 runs from the conserved cysteine through the conserved F or W. A D gene is named only where the DNA matches it firmly. Clone size, where shown, is once, few, many, or a class for clones that have expanded.

cdr3_nt | cdr3_aa | d_call | v_call | cdr3_length | j_call | clone_size
TGCGCCAGCAGCTGGAAGCGGGAGGGCCCCAGTGAGCAGTTCTTC | CASSWKREGPSEQFF | TRBD2 | TRBV4-1 | 15 | TRBJ2-1 | -
TGTGCCAGCAGCCACCCTAGGACAGGACGCAATCAGCCCCAGCATTTT | CASSHPRTGRNQPQHF | TRBD1 | TRBV28 | 16 | TRBJ1-5 | -
TGCGCCAGCAGTGAGGAGTCCGTCTACGAGCAGTACTTC | CASSEESVYEQYF | - | TRBV10-1 | 13 | TRBJ2-7 | few
TGTGCCTGGAGTGAAGGGGGCAATGAGCAGTTCTTC | CAWSEGGNEQFF | - | TRBV30 | 12 | TRBJ2-1 | -
TGTGCCAGCTCCGGCGGAGTCCTCCCCTACGAGCAGTACTTC | CASSGGVLPYEQYF | - | TRBV9 | 14 | TRBJ2-7 | -
TGTGCCAGCAGCGCGGGACAGGGGGCGACCAACTATGGCTACACCTTC | CASSAGQGATNYGYTF | TRBD1 | TRBV9 | 16 | TRBJ1-2 | -
TGTGCCAGCAGCTTAACCCCAGCTGAAGCTTTCTTT | CASSLTPAEAFF | - | TRBV5-4 | 12 | TRBJ1-1 | once
TGTGCCAGCAGCTTAACCGGCGGGAGGAGCGAGCAGTACTTC | CASSLTGGRSEQYF | TRBD2 | TRBV7-3 | 14 | TRBJ2-7 | -
TGTGCCAGCAGTGAATATGGAGGAAGCCAAGAGACCCAGTACTTC | CASSEYGGSQETQYF | - | TRBV25-1 | 15 | TRBJ2-5 | -
TGTGCCAGCAGCGACTATTGGACAGGGTCTTTTGGCTACACCTTC | CASSDYWTGSFGYTF | TRBD1 | TRBV5-4 | 15 | TRBJ1-2 | -
TGTGCCAGCAGTGAGAAAAACAGGGGGCAAGGGCAGCCCCAGCATTTT | CASSEKNRGQGQPQHF | TRBD1 | TRBV27 | 16 | TRBJ1-5 | -
TGTGCCAGCAGTCAAGGACAGGGATGGGTGCCCCAGCATTTT | CASSQGQGWVPQHF | TRBD1 | TRBV27 | 14 | TRBJ1-5 | -
TGTGCCAGCAGTGAATGGCCTAGCGGGGAAACAGATACGCAGTATTTT | CASSEWPSGETDTQYF | TRBD2 | TRBV6-1 | 16 | TRBJ2-3 | once
TGTGCCTGGTACGGACTCTCGGGCAATGAGCAGTTCTTC | CAWYGLSGNEQFF | - | TRBV30 | 13 | TRBJ2-1 | once
TGCGCCAGCAGCGGGGGACAGGGGATAGACGAGCAGTACTTC | CASSGGQGIDEQYF | TRBD1 | TRBV5-1 | 14 | TRBJ2-7 | -
TGTGCCAGCAGCTTTGGGACAGGGTTACAAAGCCTATCTGAAGCTTTCTTT | CASSFGTGLQSLSEAFF | TRBD1 | TRBV5-6 | 17 | TRBJ1-1 | -
TGTGCCAGCAGCGTTCGAGGTGGGAGGGCCTCCGAGGAGACCCAGTACTTC | CASSVRGGRASEETQYF | TRBD2 | TRBV9 | 17 | TRBJ2-5 | -
TGTGCCAGCAGCGCCCTGAGGACAGGGTACAATGAGCAGTTCTTC | CASSALRTGYNEQFF | TRBD1 | TRBV9 | 15 | TRBJ2-1 | -
TGTGCCAGCAGCGAACTAAGCGGGGAGCAGTACTTC | CASSELSGEQYF | - | TRBV9 | 12 | TRBJ2-7 | -
TGTGCCAGTAGTATACTAGCGGGAGTTGACAATGAGCAGTTCTTC | CASSILAGVDNEQFF | TRBD2 | TRBV19 | 15 | TRBJ2-1 | once
TGTGCCAGCAGAGTCGGCAGAGGCACTGAAGCTTTCTTT | CASRVGRGTEAFF | - | TRBV27 | 13 | TRBJ1-1 | -
TGTGCCAGCAGCTTGGAGACGGGAATGAACAATGAGCAGTTCTTC | CASSLETGMNNEQFF | - | TRBV5-4 | 15 | TRBJ2-1 | -
TGTGCCAGCAGTCGGACAATTCAAGAGACCCAGTACTTC | CASSRTIQETQYF | - | TRBV6-5 | 13 | TRBJ2-5 | -
TGTGCCAGCAGTATGGCTAGCGGGAGGATAAATGAGCAGTTCTTC | CASSMASGRINEQFF | TRBD2 | TRBV27 | 15 | TRBJ2-1 | -
TGTGCCTGGAGTGTCGGGCAGGGGAACGAGCCCCAGCATTTT | CAWSVGQGNEPQHF | - | TRBV30 | 14 | TRBJ1-5 | -
TGTGCCAGCAGTCAGGGACTAGCGGGAGTTTTAACCTACGAGCAGTACTTC | CASSQGLAGVLTYEQYF | TRBD2 | TRBV27 | 17 | TRBJ2-7 | -
TGTGCCTGGAGTGGACGGCGGGAGTCACGGTTCTTC | CAWSGRRESRFF | TRBD2 | TRBV30 | 12 | TRBJ2-1 | -
TGTGCCAGCAGCACCTCGCGCGGGTCCCGATTCTACGAGCAGTACTTC | CASSTSRGSRFYEQYF | - | TRBV7-2 | 16 | TRBJ2-7 | -
TGTGCCAGCAGCCCTCCACCGGGGTTTAATACGCAGTACTTC | CASSPPPGFNTQYF | - | TRBV7-2 | 14 | TRBJ2-7 | -
TGTGCCAGCAGCGTGTCGGGAGGGAATGAGCAGTTCTTC | CASSVSGGNEQFF | TRBD2 | TRBV9 | 13 | TRBJ2-1 | -
TGCGCCAGCACTCCGGGACACAAGAACACTGAAGCTTTCTTT | CASTPGHKNTEAFF | - | TRBV5-1 | 14 | TRBJ1-1 | -
TGTGCCAGCAGTGACCCCGGACTAGGACACGATGAGCAGTTCTTC | CASSDPGLGHDEQFF | TRBD2 | TRBV6-4 | 15 | TRBJ2-1 | once
TGTGCCAGCTTCCACCGTGCGGGGGTTTCGGACGAGCAGTACTTC | CASFHRAGVSDEQYF | TRBD2 | TRBV11-2 | 15 | TRBJ2-7 | -
TGTGCCAGTAGGGGGATTGTTAGGGGGAAATCCTCTGGCACAGATACGCAGTATTTT | CASRGIVRGKSSGTDTQYF | - | TRBV19 | 19 | TRBJ2-3 | -
TGTGCTAGTGGTTTGGTACTGAGCGGGAGAGGGAATGAGCAGTTCTTC | CASGLVLSGRGNEQFF | TRBD2 | TRBV12-5 | 16 | TRBJ2-1 | -
TGTGCCAGCAGTATAGGTGCCCAGCCAGGAAACATTCAGTACTTC | CASSIGAQPGNIQYF | - | TRBV28 | 15 | TRBJ2-4 | -
TGCGCCAGCAGCTCAGTCCCTAGGGACACCTGGAACACTGAAGCTTTCTTT | CASSSVPRDTWNTEAFF | - | TRBV5-1 | 17 | TRBJ1-1 | once
TGTGCCAGCAGTGAAGAAAGGAGACTAGCGGGGCGCGAGCAGTACTTC | CASSEERRLAGREQYF | TRBD2 | TRBV2 | 16 | TRBJ2-7 | -
TGTGCCAGCAGTTTTGAGCTTAGCTACAATGAGCAGTTCTTC | CASSFELSYNEQFF | - | TRBV28 | 14 | TRBJ2-1 | -
TGTGCCAGCAGTGCAACTAGCGGGAGAAGGACCGGGGAGCTGTTTTTT | CASSATSGRRTGELFF | TRBD2 | TRBV2 | 16 | TRBJ2-2 | -
TGTGCCAGCAGGGGCACAGGGGGCAAGACCCAGTACTTC | CASRGTGGKTQYF | TRBD1 | TRBV2 | 13 | TRBJ2-5 | -
TGTGCCAGCAGCTCTTGGGACAGGGCTTACGAGCAGTACTTC | CASSSWDRAYEQYF | TRBD1 | TRBV5-6 | 14 | TRBJ2-7 | -
TGTGCCAGCAGGAGGGACAGGTTGAACACTGAAGCTTTCTTT | CASRRDRLNTEAFF | TRBD1 | TRBV2 | 14 | TRBJ1-1 | -
TGTGCCAGCAGCCACAGGGGTAACTATGGCTACACCTTC | CASSHRGNYGYTF | TRBD1 | TRBV28 | 13 | TRBJ1-2 | -
TGCGCCAGCAGCCAAGATATTGAGCAGTTCTTC | CASSQDIEQFF | - | TRBV4-1 | 11 | TRBJ2-1 | -
TGTGCCAGCAGCTTCACTACAGATACGCAGTATTTT | CASSFTTDTQYF | - | TRBV11-2 | 12 | TRBJ2-3 | -
TGTGCCAGCAGCCCCGGGACTAGCGGGACCCGTGAGCAGTTCTTC | CASSPGTSGTREQFF | TRBD2 | TRBV7-8 | 15 | TRBJ2-1 | -
TGTGCCAGCTCACCAAGTATGGAGGGACCGGGGGAGCAGTACTTC | CASSPSMEGPGEQYF | - | TRBV18 | 15 | TRBJ2-7 | once
TGTGCCAGCTCACCGGGACAGGGTAATCAGCCCCAGCATTTT | CASSPGQGNQPQHF | TRBD1 | TRBV18 | 14 | TRBJ1-5 | -
TGTGCCAGCAGCCCTAGCGGGAGTGTGGAGACCCAGTACTTC | CASSPSGSVETQYF | TRBD2 | TRBV7-3 | 14 | TRBJ2-5 | -
TGCGCCAGCAGTCAGGCCAGGGGCTACGAGCAGTACTTC | CASSQARGYEQYF | - | TRBV5-1 | 13 | TRBJ2-7 | -
TGTGCCAGCTCACCGACCATCTTGGGGCAAGGGAACACTGAAGCTTTCTTT | CASSPTILGQGNTEAFF | - | TRBV18 | 17 | TRBJ1-1 | -
TGTGCCAGTTATACTAGCGGGACGTGGGGCGGGGAGCTGTTTTTT | CASYTSGTWGGELFF | TRBD2 | TRBV19 | 15 | TRBJ2-2 | -